This TCR beta chain is from a study of blood T cells in healthy people across ages. Primers used in a second PCR of about 7 to 12 cycles were a sample-barcoded 5' primer and a J-beta primer mix. Using its own MiXCR run on the 5' RACE reads, TCRdb lists one record per CDR3 protein. The data hold about 730,000 distinct CDR3 sequences, with roughly 43% observed a single time. The germline CDR1 and CDR2 sequences are SNHLY and FYNNEI. V lost 4 bases to trimming and J lost 5 bases, with 11 bases between them. The CDR3 extends over 13 amino acids. The chain combines TRBV2 with TRBJ2-5; no reliable D call. The receptor comes from a woman aged 55-69 years in good health. Sequences were obtained from blood. Here the CDR3 reads CASSGLQGETQYF. The CDR3 coding sequence is TGTGCCAGCAGTGGCCTGCAAGGGGAGACCCAGTACTTC.